These T cell receptor beta chains were read from a single sample in a study of OX40 agonist ivuxolimab in advanced cancers. The repertoire was sequenced with immunoSEQ multiplex PCR; TCRdb's copy has only in-frame clones and lacks some. The data contain under 50,000 clones, approximately 84% of them singletons. Sequencing used CD4+ or CD8+ T cells sorted from blood, obtained in a trial of the OX40 agonist ivuxolimab. The receptors were gathered from an adult with an advanced solid tumor such as melanoma, head and neck, liver or kidney cancer. CDR3s include the opening cysteine and the closing phenylalanine or tryptophan. For some rows the clone size is stated as once, few or many, or as a class when expanded; others skip it.

clone_size	j_call	v_call	cdr3_aa
-	TRBJ2-1	TRBV9	CASSPAAVDEQFF
once	TRBJ2-1	TRBV30	CAWNKVAGLDEQFF
-	TRBJ1-1	TRBV5-1	CASSPWGDTQRGTEAFF
once	TRBJ2-2	TRBV4-1	CASSLRSTSGTNTGELFF
-	TRBJ1-4	TRBV7-8	CASSLDEKLFF
-	TRBJ2-7	TRBV6-5	CASSYGQGHEQYF
-	TRBJ2-6	TRBV28	CASSSGTGLANVLTF
-	TRBJ2-3	TRBV27	CASSFRLTSGGTDTQYF
once	TRBJ2-3	TRBV10-3	CAIRDSQGAITDTQYF
-	TRBJ2-5	TRBV28	CASSWTPTQETQYF
-	TRBJ2-7	TRBV15	CATSRLGGQGFVKQYF
-	TRBJ1-3	TRBV7-6	CASSLAGDGNTIYF
once	TRBJ2-1	TRBV19	CASSRFGAATNYNEQFF
-	TRBJ1-2	TRBV6-4	CASSIRLGVGGYTF
-	TRBJ1-2	TRBV6-5	CASSYSTRREDGYTF
-	TRBJ2-7	TRBV4-2	CASSQGVIGSVYEQYF
once	TRBJ1-1	TRBV20-1	CKGGVDTEAFF
-	TRBJ2-3	TRBV5-4	CASSFSTGTGAVNMEYF
few	TRBJ1-1	TRBV29-1	CSVEGLTPRRGEAFF
-	TRBJ2-1	TRBV28	CASSGAVSSYNEQFF
few	TRBJ2-1	TRBV27	CASQGGGSYNEQFF
-	TRBJ2-3	TRBV9	CASSVGDGDTQYF
-	TRBJ1-2	TRBV5-5	CASSISEGHGYTF
-	TRBJ1-2	TRBV27	CASRGTGVNYGYTF
once	TRBJ1-2	TRBV15	CATSQKAGYGYTF
-	TRBJ1-1	TRBV5-1	CASKPTVNTEAFF
once	TRBJ2-1	TRBV19	CASSNNVRTTNEQFF
-	TRBJ1-6	TRBV5-1	CASSLNDGGQGALHF
-	TRBJ2-2	TRBV7-9	CASSLAGQITGELFF
-	TRBJ2-5	TRBV28	CASSTNRGNLETQYF
once	TRBJ1-1	TRBV4-2	CASSPIGTGGRDTEAFF
-	TRBJ2-7	TRBV5-6	CASSLDFSYEQYF
-	TRBJ2-7	TRBV7-9	CASSTLGQGISYEQYF
-	TRBJ2-6	TRBV9	CASSVGGAGANVLTF
once	TRBJ1-5	TRBV6-5	CASSSGQTNQPQHF
-	TRBJ1-5	TRBV18	CASTGPGGGPQHF
-	TRBJ2-1	TRBV11-2	CASSSHNEQFF
-	TRBJ2-7	TRBV7-2	CASSWDRGETYEQYF
-	TRBJ2-5	TRBV6-1	CASRGEVEETQYF
-	TRBJ2-5	TRBV6-1	CASSEMSDGAETQYF
-	TRBJ1-5	TRBV27	CASSPQGGPWDNQPQHF
-	TRBJ2-7	TRBV5-4	CASSSPGVYEQYF
-	TRBJ2-5	TRBV7-2	CASSPATGGTQYF
-	TRBJ2-5	TRBV5-6	CASSLRETQYF
-	TRBJ2-5	TRBV6-6	CAGGPLPETQYF
-	TRBJ2-7	TRBV6-5	CASSYSMGVGSYEQYF
-	TRBJ1-2	TRBV28	CASTSFGVNYGYTF
-	TRBJ2-2	TRBV30	CAWSVPGAANTGELFF
-	TRBJ2-5	TRBV6-1	CASSEKVVAGDTRQETQYF
-	TRBJ1-6	TRBV5-4	CASRQDRGSVNNSPLHF
-	TRBJ2-1	TRBV10-3	CAISESWWSGGKDNEQFF
-	TRBJ1-5	TRBV5-1	CASSLAPGTGINQPQHF